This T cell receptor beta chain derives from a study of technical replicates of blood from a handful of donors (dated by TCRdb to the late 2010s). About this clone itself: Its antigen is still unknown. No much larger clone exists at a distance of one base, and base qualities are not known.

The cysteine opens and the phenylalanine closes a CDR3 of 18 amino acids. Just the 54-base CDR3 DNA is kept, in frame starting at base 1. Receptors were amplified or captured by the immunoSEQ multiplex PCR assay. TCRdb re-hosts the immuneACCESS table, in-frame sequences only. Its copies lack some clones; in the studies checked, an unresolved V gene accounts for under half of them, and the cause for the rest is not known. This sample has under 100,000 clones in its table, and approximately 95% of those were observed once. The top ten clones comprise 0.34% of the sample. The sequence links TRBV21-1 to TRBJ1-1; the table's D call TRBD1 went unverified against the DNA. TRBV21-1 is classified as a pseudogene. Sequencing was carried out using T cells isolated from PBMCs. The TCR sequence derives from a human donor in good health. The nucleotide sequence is TGTGCCAGCAGTCAAACTACAGGGCCCCTGCATATGAACACTGAAGCTTTCTTT. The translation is CASSQTTGPLHMNTEAFF.